This is a list of T cell receptor beta chains from one sample in a study of patients and donors after allogeneic stem cell transplantation. TCRdb itself ran the RT-PCR reads through MiXCR, one entry per CDR3 protein. Of about 110,000 distinct CDR3 sequences detected, approximately 40% appear once; the ten largest clones hold 27%. Sequenced: blood, either unsorted or a sorted T cell fraction (not recorded which). These receptors were taken from a human donor who was either an allogeneic HSCT recipient or a stem cell or donor lymphocyte infusion donor (not recorded which). It is not recorded whose cells these are; they may come from a transplant donor. Each CDR3 is given with its conserved first and last residue. A D gene is named only where the DNA matches it firmly. The size of a clone is reported for some rows only, either as once, few or many, or as a class for expanded clones.

D gene: TRBD2; clone size: -; J gene: TRBJ2-3; V gene: TRBV7-2; CDR3 protein: CASSLVLAGVADTQYF; CDR3 DNA: TGTGCCAGCAGCTTAGTGCTAGCGGGAGTCGCAGATACGCAGTATTTT
D gene: -; clone size: -; J gene: TRBJ1-1; V gene: TRBV29-1; CDR3 protein: CSVELGLTEAFF; CDR3 DNA: TGCAGCGTTGAGTTGGGGTTAACTGAAGCTTTCTTT
D gene: -; clone size: few; J gene: TRBJ1-2; V gene: TRBV6-2/TRBV6-3; CDR3 protein: CASSAPPNYGYTF; CDR3 DNA: TGTGCCAGCAGTGCCCCACCCAACTATGGCTACACCTTC
D gene: -; clone size: few; J gene: TRBJ2-3; V gene: TRBV7-8; CDR3 protein: CASSPVGNTDTQYF; CDR3 DNA: TGTGCCAGCAGCCCAGTCGGAAACACAGATACGCAGTATTTT
D gene: -; clone size: -; J gene: TRBJ1-1; V gene: TRBV20-1; CDR3 protein: CSARKFITEAFF; CDR3 DNA: TGCAGTGCCAGAAAGTTTATCACTGAAGCTTTCTTT
D gene: TRBD1; clone size: many; J gene: TRBJ1-2; V gene: TRBV24-1; CDR3 protein: CATSDPDRPYGYTF; CDR3 DNA: TGTGCCACCAGTGACCCGGACAGGCCGTATGGCTACACCTTC
D gene: -; clone size: few; J gene: TRBJ2-3; V gene: TRBV12-3/TRBV12-4; CDR3 protein: CASSPPDLTDTQYF; CDR3 DNA: TGTGCCAGCAGTCCCCCCGATCTCACAGATACGCAGTATTTT
D gene: -; clone size: few; J gene: TRBJ2-1; V gene: TRBV12-3/TRBV12-4; CDR3 protein: CASSLTGPYNEQFF; CDR3 DNA: TGTGCCAGCAGTTTAACGGGGCCCTACAATGAGCAGTTCTTC
D gene: -; clone size: few; J gene: TRBJ1-2; V gene: TRBV4-3; CDR3 protein: CASSPILRGKKNGYTF; CDR3 DNA: TGCGCCAGCAGCCCAATATTGAGAGGAAAGAAAAATGGCTACACCTTC
D gene: TRBD2; clone size: -; J gene: TRBJ2-3; V gene: TRBV7-9; CDR3 protein: CASSPPGLARTDTQYF; CDR3 DNA: TGTGCCAGCAGCCCTCCGGGACTAGCGAGGACAGATACGCAGTATTTT
D gene: -; clone size: -; J gene: TRBJ2-3; V gene: TRBV2; CDR3 protein: CASSALGNSDTQYF; CDR3 DNA: TGTGCCAGCAGTGCCTTAGGGAACTCAGATACGCAGTATTTT
D gene: -; clone size: -; J gene: TRBJ1-2; V gene: TRBV20-1; CDR3 protein: CSAVQGSPVYGYTF; CDR3 DNA: TGCAGTGCTGTACAGGGTTCGCCTGTCTATGGCTACACCTTC
D gene: -; clone size: -; J gene: TRBJ2-2; V gene: TRBV27; CDR3 protein: CASSLRWEANTGELFF; CDR3 DNA: TGTGCCAGCAGTTTACGGTGGGAGGCGAACACCGGGGAGCTGTTTTTT
D gene: -; clone size: -; J gene: TRBJ1-5; V gene: TRBV30; CDR3 protein: CALTVGDNQPQHF; CDR3 DNA: TGTGCCTTAACGGTCGGCGATAATCAGCCCCAGCATTTT
D gene: -; clone size: -; J gene: TRBJ2-2; V gene: TRBV29-1; CDR3 protein: CSAWGAGRGELFF; CDR3 DNA: TGCAGCGCCTGGGGCGCAGGGAGGGGGGAGCTGTTTTTT
D gene: TRBD1; clone size: -; J gene: TRBJ1-6; V gene: TRBV20-1; CDR3 protein: CSARGRAGGTSPLHF; CDR3 DNA: TGCAGTGCTAGAGGACGGGCAGGGGGCACTTCACCCCTCCACTTT
D gene: -; clone size: -; J gene: TRBJ2-5; V gene: TRBV6-5; CDR3 protein: CASSYSTVRETQYF; CDR3 DNA: TGTGCCAGCAGTTACTCGACGGTCCGGGAGACCCAGTACTTC